A selection of T cell receptor beta chains follows, all from one sample in a study of cytomegalovirus exposure and HLA in healthy donors. Profiled with immunoSEQ multiplex PCR; TCRdb holds only in-frame clones, not every one. Of 310,000 or so clones in the sample, around 90% were seen once. Sequencing was carried out using PBMCs. The source is a woman in her late teens or twenties in good health and CMV-seronegative. The CDR3 runs from the conserved cysteine through the conserved F or W. The order of the fields is J gene, V gene, D gene, clone size, CDR3 DNA, CDR3 protein. D genes are given only for firm matches. Clone size is not always given. Where it is, it says once, few, many or a class for expanded clones.

J: TRBJ2-3; V: TRBV4-1; D: TRBD1; size: .; DNA: TGCGCCAGCAGCGAGACAGGGGGCACAGATACGCAGTATTTT; CDR3: CASSETGGTDTQYF
J: TRBJ2-1; V: TRBV2; D: .; size: .; DNA: TGTGCCAGCAAGGGAGTAGACAATGAGCAGTTCTTC; CDR3: CASKGVDNEQFF
J: TRBJ2-5; V: TRBV27; D: TRBD1; size: .; DNA: TGTGCCAGCAGTCCCGGGACAGTCCAAGAGACCCAGTACTTC; CDR3: CASSPGTVQETQYF
J: TRBJ2-1; V: TRBV29-1; D: .; size: .; DNA: TGCAGCGTTCCGCTGGGGAAGGGGCTAGTAAGTGAGCAGTTCTTC; CDR3: CSVPLGKGLVSEQFF
J: TRBJ2-4; V: TRBV27; D: .; size: few; DNA: TGTGCCAGCAGTTTAAACGGCGGGGGCCTCTCAGCCAAAAACATTCAGTACTTC; CDR3: CASSLNGGGLSAKNIQYF
J: TRBJ1-2; V: TRBV7-9; D: .; size: .; DNA: TGTGCCATCGACAGTAAACCTAACTATGGCTACACCTTC; CDR3: CAIDSKPNYGYTF
J: TRBJ2-1; V: TRBV6-5; D: TRBD2; size: .; DNA: TGTGCCAGCAGTGCTCAGACTAGCCAGAATGAGCAGTTCTTC; CDR3: CASSAQTSQNEQFF
J: TRBJ1-5; V: TRBV2; D: TRBD1; size: .; DNA: TGTGCCAGCAGTGATGGGACAGGGGCCTTCAATCAGCCCCAGCATTTT; CDR3: CASSDGTGAFNQPQHF
J: TRBJ1-6; V: TRBV7-2; D: .; size: .; DNA: TGTGCCAGCAGCTTGTTTTCGAATTCACCCCTCCACTTT; CDR3: CASSLFSNSPLHF
J: TRBJ1-6; V: TRBV5-1; D: .; size: .; DNA: TGCGCCAGCAGCTTGTGGGAGTCGGGGAATTCACCCCTCCACTTT; CDR3: CASSLWESGNSPLHF
J: TRBJ1-1; V: TRBV2; D: .; size: .; DNA: TGTGCCAGCAGTGAAGGTGCCGGGGGCACTGAAGCTTTCTTT; CDR3: CASSEGAGGTEAFF